This T cell receptor beta chain was observed in a study of cytomegalovirus exposure and HLA in healthy donors. Overall study: The Caucasian-associated ancestry cluster held 80% to 90% of 398 genotyped donors.

It was with 60 Vbeta and 13 Jbeta primers that the PCR ran. As originally analysed: Later work found 80 million or so unique TCR beta chains, with some 11 million shared. Profiled with immunoSEQ multiplex PCR; TCRdb holds only in-frame clones, not every one. That table supplies the V and J calls and clone size; D and trimming were determined from the DNA. This sample has around 120,000 clones, with 65% to 85% found just once. As concerns this clone: Its antigen is currently unknown.

The study, taken as a whole, reports: Common viral pathogens seemed to be connected with several of the most significant clusters, according to a later analysis.

This CDR3 spans 14 amino acids. Trimming left V 5 bases short and J 4 bases short, with 12 bases between. Germline lookup yields CDR1 SSHAT and CDR2 FNYEAQ (reference sequence). This receptor was obtained from a man aged 50-59 years in good health and CMV-seronegative. V and J are TRBV7-7 and TRBJ2-1, with a weak D call TRBD1 (6 bases). The sample consisted of PBMCs. The CDR3, as DNA: TGTGCCAGCAGCCCGACGACAGGTTACAATGAGCAGTTCTTC. It yields the protein CASSPTTGYNEQFF.